This T cell receptor (beta chain) was sequenced in a study of T-cell memory formation after mild COVID-19. This clonotype was seen more than once but under ten times. What it recognizes is unknown. It was 5'RACE with constant-segment primers that produced the TCR alpha and TCR beta cDNA libraries, which carried sample barcodes and UMIs. Using its own MiXCR run on the 5' RACE reads, TCRdb lists one record per CDR3 protein. The profile shows around 310,000 distinct CDR3 sequences, approximately 15% of them singletons. Overall study results and limits: Pre-infection memory contained some responding clones, which suggested that cross-reactive memory had joined.

There are 15 residues in the CDR3. Trimming took 0 bases from V and 5 from J; bases not matched to a gene: 5. CDR1 is LGHDT and CDR2 is YNNKEL in the germline V gene (reference sequence). This receptor was obtained from a man aged 18 to 29 who had mild COVID-19 (a few samples of this study predate the infection). Cell type and time point are not known. V gene TRBV3-1 combines with J gene TRBJ2-5, with 8 bases matching TRBD1. Sequenced input: PBMCs or a T cell subset sorted from them (not recorded which). The CDR3 coding sequence is TGTGCCAGCAGCCAAGATTGGACAGGGTCGGAGACCCAGTACTTC. Its protein product is CASSQDWTGSETQYF.